Given below is one T cell receptor (beta chain) in context. The sample originates from a study of blood T cell repertoires in COVID-19. Study-wide context: The analysed material was cDNA or gDNA that came from T cells, B-cell-depleted T cells, or PBMCs.

Measured with immunoSEQ multiplex PCR; TCRdb has only the in-frame clones, and not every one. The sample has 95,000 to 150,000 clones, approximately 74% seen once. The V gene end was trimmed by 5 bases and the J gene end by 2 bases; junction bases not matched to a gene: 5. This CDR3 region has 16 residues. In germline, CDR1 is LNHDA, CDR2 SQIVND (reference sequence). Source material: peripheral blood. This TCR was sampled from an older man with COVID-19, enrolled during active disease. This rearrangement joins TRBV19 to TRBJ2-1; TRBD2 aligns across 11 bases. The CDR3 sequence is CASSSTSGSPYNEQFF. The CDR3 DNA sequence: TGTGCCAGTAGTTCAACTAGCGGGAGTCCCTACAATGAGCAGTTCTTC.